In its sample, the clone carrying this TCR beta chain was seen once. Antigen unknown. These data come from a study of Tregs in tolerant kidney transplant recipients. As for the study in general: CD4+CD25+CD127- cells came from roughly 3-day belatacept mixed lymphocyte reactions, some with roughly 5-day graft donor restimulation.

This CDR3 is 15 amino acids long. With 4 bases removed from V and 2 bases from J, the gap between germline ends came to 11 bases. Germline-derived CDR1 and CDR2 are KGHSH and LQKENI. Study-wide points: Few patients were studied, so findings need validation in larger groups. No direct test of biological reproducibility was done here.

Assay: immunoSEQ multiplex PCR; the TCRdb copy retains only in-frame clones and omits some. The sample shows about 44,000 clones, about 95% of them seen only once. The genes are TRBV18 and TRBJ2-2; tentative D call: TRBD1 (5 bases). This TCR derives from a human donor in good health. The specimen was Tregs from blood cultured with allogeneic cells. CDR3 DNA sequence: TGTGCCAGCTCACTCCAGACAGAAAACACCGGGGAGCTGTTTTTT. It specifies CASSLQTENTGELFF.